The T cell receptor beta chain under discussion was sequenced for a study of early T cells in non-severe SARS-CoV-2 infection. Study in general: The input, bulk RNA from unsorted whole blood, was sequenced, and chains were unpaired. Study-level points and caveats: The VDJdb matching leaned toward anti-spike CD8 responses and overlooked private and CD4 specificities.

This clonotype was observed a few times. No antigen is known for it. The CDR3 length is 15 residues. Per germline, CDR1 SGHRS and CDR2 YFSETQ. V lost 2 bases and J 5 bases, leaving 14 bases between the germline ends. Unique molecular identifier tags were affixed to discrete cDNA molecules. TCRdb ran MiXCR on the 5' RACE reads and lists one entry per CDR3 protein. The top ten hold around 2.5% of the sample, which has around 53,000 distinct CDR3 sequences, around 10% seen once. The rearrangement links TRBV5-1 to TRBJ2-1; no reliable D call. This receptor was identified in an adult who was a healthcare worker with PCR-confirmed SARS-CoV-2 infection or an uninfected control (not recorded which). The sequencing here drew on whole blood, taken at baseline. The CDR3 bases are TGCGCCAGCAGCTTATTGTCAACTAAGGACAATGAGCAGTTCTTC. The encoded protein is CASSLLSTKDNEQFF.